This passage covers 22 T cell receptor beta chains from one sample sequenced in a study of glioma-infiltrating T cells after dendritic cell vaccination. Time point specified: after dendritic cell vaccination, including at tumor progression/relapse. Sequencing was performed with immunoSEQ multiplex PCR; in TCRdb, only in-frame clones are kept and a portion is missing. The sample holds tens of thousands of clones, approximately 81% seen once. The sample consisted of blood, taken after dendritic cell vaccination. The source is a human donor with glioblastoma.

This chain connects TRBV19 to TRBJ1-2, with D maybe TRBD1 (6 bases). With 5 bases removed from V and 6 bases from J, the gap between germline ends came to 19 bases. CDR3 length: 15 residues. Per germline, CDR1 LNHDA and CDR2 SQIVND (reference sequence). The CDR3 spells CASSLTARGLDGYTF. CDR3 DNA: TGTGCCAGTAGTCTGACGGCGAGGGGGTTAGATGGCTACACCTTC. The whole variable domain, filled in from reference TRBV19 and TRBJ1-2, reads DGGITQSPKYLFRKEGQNVTLSCEQNLNHDAMYWYRQDPGQGLRLIYYSQIVNDFQKGDIAEGYSVSREKKESFPLTVTSAQKNPTAFYLCASSLTARGLDGYTFGSGTRLTVV.

This clone was seen just once. The V and J genes are TRBV10-1 and TRBJ2-1; the D gene is possibly TRBD2 (7 bases). This CDR3 region has 14 residues. V was cut by 8 bases and J by 5 bases, with 16 bases left in between. Germline V gene sequence: CDR1 WNHNN, CDR2 SYGVQD (reference sequence). The CDR3 nucleotides read TGCGCCAGCGGGAGGGGGGGATTAGACAATGAGCAGTTCTTC. Translating gives CASGRGGLDNEQFF.

This chain connects TRBV18 to TRBJ2-3, with D maybe TRBD2 (7 bases). In germline, CDR1 is KGHSH, CDR2 LQKENI. This CDR3 spans 15 amino acids. V gave up 2 bases and J gave up 5 bases, with 14 bases separating them. The CDR3 DNA reads as TGTGCCAGCTCACCAGGGGAGGGACAAAGAGATACGCAGTATTTT. Protein: CASSPGEGQRDTQYF.

In nucleotides, the CDR3 is TGTGCCAGCAGTTGCCGGGACAGGGGTAGAACTGAAGCTTTCTTT. Amino acids: CASSCRDRGRTEAFF. The chain uses TRBV21-1 and TRBJ1-1; TRBD1, as called in the table, went unchecked against the DNA. TRBV21-1 is noted as a pseudogene. The CDR3 is 15 amino acids.

This clone has a handful of counts. CDR3 region: CASSVGLTKSYNEQFF. As DNA, the CDR3 is TGTGCCAGCAGCGTGGGACTTACCAAATCCTACAATGAGCAGTTCTTC. V is TRBV5-6 and J is TRBJ2-1; D perhaps matches TRBD2 (6 bases). The CDR3 is 16 residues long. Germline V gives CDR1 SGHDT, CDR2 YYEEEE. Trimming removed 4 bases at V and 1 base at J, with 15 bases between.

V gene TRBV9 combines with J gene TRBJ1-2; D is possibly TRBD1 (5 bases). The V gene's germline CDR1 is SGDLS and CDR2 YYNGEE. Between the trimmed V and J ends, which lost 3 bases and 4 bases, there was a span of 10 bases. CDR3 length equals 13 residues. CDR3 nucleotides: TGTGCCAGCAGCGAACAGGAATTCTATGGCTACACCTTC. It codes for CASSEQEFYGYTF.

The chain employs TRBV5-6 and TRBJ2-1; 8 nucleotides line up with TRBD2. The CDR3 has 14 residues. Trimming removed 3 bases from V and 8 bases from J; junction bases left unmatched: 7. Germline V gene lookup returns CDR1 SGHDT and CDR2 YYEEEE. This CDR3 reads CASSYRGGKDEQFF. The CDR3 region has the DNA TGTGCCAGCAGCTACCGGGGGGGGAAGGATGAGCAGTTCTTC.

The gene calls are TRBV9 and TRBJ2-4; D unclear. Germline lookup yields CDR1 SGDLS and CDR2 YYNGEE. This CDR3 comprises 15 residues. V was trimmed by 0 bases and J by 5 bases, leaving 12 bases between them. Here the CDR3 DNA reads TGTGCCAGCAGCGTAGATTTGCGGAAAGAAAACATTCAGTACTTC. Its protein product is CASSVDLRKENIQYF.

This clone was recorded only once. The rearrangement joins TRBV12-5 to TRBJ1-6; D is unclear. Deletions cut 1 base from V and 7 bases from J, with 11 bases between. CDR3 length: 15 residues. From germline, CDR1 is LGHNT and CDR2 FRNRAP. CDR3 in amino acids: CASGLESVANSPLHF. CDR3 DNA: TGTGCTAGTGGTTTGGAGTCAGTAGCCAATTCACCCCTCCACTTT.

The genes are TRBV4-1 and TRBJ2-5; D may be TRBD1 (6 bases). Germline V gene data show CDR1 as MGHRA and CDR2 as YSYEKL. The V gene lost 1 base and the J gene lost 11 bases, with 14 bases spanning the gap. CDR3 length equals 13 residues. The CDR3, as DNA: TGCGCCAGCAGCCAAGTACTCGAGGGGGAGCAGTACTTC. Residues: CASSQVLEGEQYF.

V usage is TRBV30 and J usage is TRBJ1-5, with TRBD1 matching over 9 bases. The ends lost 0 bases at V and 5 bases at J; junction bases unmatched: 5. Germline assignment: CDR1 GTSNPN and CDR2 SVGIG (reference sequence). The CDR3 runs to 15 residues. The chain's CDR3 is CAWSVLDRGDQPQHF. DNA for the CDR3: TGTGCCTGGAGTGTCCTCGACAGGGGGGATCAGCCCCAGCATTTT.

V usage is TRBV7-2 and J usage is TRBJ2-2; the match to TRBD1 covers 9 bases. V lost 3 bases and J lost 2; bases outside the gene matches: 4. The CDR3 runs 16 residues. Germline CDR1 and CDR2: SGHTA and FQGNSA. The CDR3 reads CASSFRTGANTGELFF. The CDR3 DNA reads TGTGCCAGCAGCTTCCGGACAGGGGCCAACACCGGGGAGCTGTTTTTT.

The chain couples TRBV23-1 to TRBJ2-7, with a tentative D call TRBD2 (7 bases). TRBV23-1 is flagged as an ORF with uncertain function. There are 14 residues in the CDR3. Deletions cut 3 bases from V and 5 bases from J, with 14 bases between. Here the CDR3 reads CASSHRGAPDEQYF. CDR3 in DNA: TGCGCCAGCAGTCATCGGGGGGCGCCGGACGAGCAGTACTTC.

This chain's CDR3 is CAWSPPWGGREQYF. Written as DNA, the CDR3 is TGTGCCTGGAGTCCCCCGTGGGGGGGCAGAGAGCAGTACTTC. The chain has TRBV30 and TRBJ2-7; D may be TRBD2 (7 bases). The CDR3 runs 14 residues. V dropped 2 bases and J dropped 7 bases, with 18 bases sitting between them. The germline CDR1 and CDR2 sequences are GTSNPN and SVGIG (reference sequence).

The count of this clone is one. The chain joins TRBV30 to TRBJ2-1; D possibly corresponds to TRBD2 (7 bases). CDR1 GTSNPN and CDR2 SVGIG come from the germline V gene (reference sequence). The CDR3 length is 15 residues. The germline V and J ends were trimmed by 0 bases and 2 bases, with 11 bases remaining between them. CDR3 nucleotide sequence: TGTGCCTGGAGTGTGCGGGGGCTCACCTACAATGAGCAGTTCTTC. It yields the protein CAWSVRGLTYNEQFF.

The chain employs TRBV6-5 and TRBJ2-5; 7 nucleotides agree with TRBD2. Trimming removed 0 bases from V and 3 bases from J; junction bases left unmatched: 1. This CDR3 has 14 amino acids. Germline CDR1 reads MNHEY; CDR2 reads SVGAGI. The CDR3 nucleotides are TGTGCCAGCAGTTACTCCGCGGGGGAAGAGACCCAGTACTTC. Protein product: CASSYSAGEETQYF.

The V call is TRBV6-5, the J call TRBJ2-7; TRBD2 agrees at 11 bases. CDR1 and CDR2 from the germline V gene are MNHEY and SVGAGI. CDR3 size: 13 residues. Trimming removed 4 bases from V and 6 bases from J; junction bases left unmatched: 2. The CDR3 sequence: CASSLAGGIEQYF. CDR3 nucleotides: TGTGCCAGCAGTTTAGCGGGGGGGATCGAGCAGTACTTC.

In DNA form, the CDR3 reads TGTGCCAGCAGCTTAGGTCGCGGTAGCAATCAGCCCCAGCATTTT. Its translation is CASSLGRGSNQPQHF. J is TRBJ1-5 and V is TRBV11-2, with unresolved D. This CDR3 region has 15 residues. Trimming took off 1 base at V and 0 bases at J, with 7 bases between the two ends. CDR1 is SGHAT and CDR2 is FQNNGV in the germline V gene. Variable domain in full (rest from reference TRBV11-2 and TRBJ1-5): EAGVAQSPRYKIIEKRQSVAFWCNPISGHATLYWYQQILGQGPKLLIQFQNNGVVDDSQLPKDRFSAERLKGVDSTLKIQPAKLEDSAVYLCASSLGRGSNQPQHFGDGTRLSIL.

Only a few counts were recorded for this clone. V and J are TRBV9 and TRBJ2-3; possible D gene TRBD2, 7 bases. CDR3 size: 16 residues. Germline V gene sequence: CDR1 SGDLS, CDR2 YYNGEE. Trimming left V 0 bases short and J 5 bases short, with 16 bases between. Here the CDR3 reads CASSVGNRGGVDTQYF. The CDR3 DNA reads as TGTGCCAGCAGCGTAGGAAATAGGGGGGGGGTAGATACGCAGTATTTT.

The chain is built from TRBV4-3 and TRBJ1-1; maybe TRBD1 (6 bases). Germline CDR1 and CDR2: LGHNA and YSLEER. This CDR3 contains 13 residues. V was clipped by 0 bases and J by 5 bases, with 7 bases between them. The CDR3 is CASSQDRGTEAFF. In nucleotides, the CDR3 is TGCGCCAGCAGCCAAGATAGGGGGACTGAAGCTTTCTTT.

The chain joins TRBV6-5 to TRBJ1-2, with unresolved D. The CDR3 is 14 residues long. Germline-derived CDR1 and CDR2 are MNHEY and SVGAGI. V dropped 9 bases and J dropped 5 bases, with 19 bases sitting between them. The DNA of the CDR3 is TGTGCCAGTTACAACGAGGGAGGAGGATATGGCTACACCTTC. Protein product: CASYNEGGGYGYTF.

The V and J genes are TRBV27 and TRBJ2-3, with TRBD2 identical over 14 bases. This CDR3 spans 15 amino acids. Germline V gene data show CDR1 as MNHEY and CDR2 as SMNVEV (reference sequence). The J segment lost 5 bases and the V segment lost 4 bases, leaving 2 bases of the junction unmatched. The CDR3 DNA reads as TGTGCCAGCAGTTCCGGGACTAGCGGGAGAGATACGCAGTATTTT. Its translation: CASSSGTSGRDTQYF.